A single sample is the source of the 2 T cell receptor beta chains below, sequenced in a study of T cell repertoires in cytomegalovirus infection. These receptors' antigens are unknown. Via MiXCR, TCRdb re-called the reads, giving one row per CDR3 protein. Here the sample spans about 78,000 distinct CDR3 sequences, roughly 40% being singletons. The source was CD8+ T cells from cultured PBMCs, collected from culture after CMV antigen stimulation. The receptors derive from a human donor in good health (CMV status not recorded). Some clones in this sample may be carry-over from other donors' samples.

This clonotype was found many times. This chain links TRBV4-2 with TRBJ2-1; D might be TRBD2 (6 bases). Trimming cost V 3 bases and J 9 bases, with 21 bases left between them. CDR3 length: 16 amino acids. Germline V gene sequence: CDR1 LGHNA, CDR2 YNFKEQ. CDR3 sequence: CASSQGRDPSVREQFF. CDR3 sequence (DNA): TGTGCCAGCAGCCAGGGGCGGGACCCCTCGGTTCGTGAGCAGTTCTTC.

This clonotype showed up just once. The V gene is TRBV28, the J gene TRBJ2-3, with D tentatively TRBD2 (5 bases). The V gene lost 3 bases and the J gene lost 2 bases, with 9 bases spanning the gap. The CDR3 is made up of 14 amino acids. Germline CDR1 MDHEN, CDR2 SYDVKM. The CDR3 nucleotides read TGTGCCAGCAGTTTCAGCGGATACACAGATACGCAGTATTTT. This translates into CASSFSGYTDTQYF.